This T cell receptor beta chain was documented in a study of graft-versus-host responses after intestinal transplantation. The wider study: Isolated intestinal, liver-intestinal, or multivisceral transplants were what recipients had.

Sequencing was performed with immunoSEQ multiplex PCR; in TCRdb, only in-frame clones are kept and a portion is missing. The sample yields roughly 120,000 clones, around nine tenths seen once. Trimming cost V 7 bases and J 1 base; bases outside gene matches: 13. CDR1 and CDR2 (germline): MDHEN, SYDVKM. CDR3 length equals 17 residues. This clone occurred once. The antigen remains undetermined. The chain uses TRBV28 and TRBJ1-1, with 9 positions matching TRBD1. The receptor's source is a human donor who received an intestinal transplant. The sample was unstimulated CD4+ T cells sorted from spleen or lymph node cells, taken before intestinal transplant. In DNA form, the CDR3 reads TGTGCCAGCACCACGTACAGGGGGCGTTTGGCGAACACTGAAGCTTTCTTT. The encoded protein is CASTTYRGRLANTEAFF.